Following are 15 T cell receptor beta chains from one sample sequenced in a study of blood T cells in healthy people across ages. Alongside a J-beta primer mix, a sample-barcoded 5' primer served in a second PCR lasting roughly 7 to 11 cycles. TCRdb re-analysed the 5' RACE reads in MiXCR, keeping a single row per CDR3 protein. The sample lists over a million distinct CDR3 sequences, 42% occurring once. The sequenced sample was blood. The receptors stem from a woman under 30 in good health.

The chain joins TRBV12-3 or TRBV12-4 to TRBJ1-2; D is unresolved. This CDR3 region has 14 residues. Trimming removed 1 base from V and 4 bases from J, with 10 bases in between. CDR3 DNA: TGTGCCAGCAGTTTAGAGCGGGGAAGCTATGGCTACACCTTC. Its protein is CASSLERGSYGYTF.

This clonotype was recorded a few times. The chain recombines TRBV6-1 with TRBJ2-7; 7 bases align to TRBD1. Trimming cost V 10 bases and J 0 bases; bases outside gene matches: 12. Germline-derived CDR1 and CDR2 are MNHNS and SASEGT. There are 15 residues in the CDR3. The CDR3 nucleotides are TGTGCCACAAACTTGTGGGACAGCAGCTCCTACGAGCAGTACTTC. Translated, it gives CATNLWDSSSYEQYF.

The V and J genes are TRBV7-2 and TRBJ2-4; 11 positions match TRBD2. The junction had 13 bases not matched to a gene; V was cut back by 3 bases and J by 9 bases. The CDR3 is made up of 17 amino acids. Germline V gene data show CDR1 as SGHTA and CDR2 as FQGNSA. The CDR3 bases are TGTGCCAGCAGCTTTGGACTAGCGGGCCAAAGGTGGGGCATTCAGTACTTC. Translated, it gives CASSFGLAGQRWGIQYF.

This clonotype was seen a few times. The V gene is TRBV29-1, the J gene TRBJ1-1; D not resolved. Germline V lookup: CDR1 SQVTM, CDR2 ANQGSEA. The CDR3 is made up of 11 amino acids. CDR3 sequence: CSGAGSTEAFF. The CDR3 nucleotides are TGCTCTGGAGCCGGGAGCACTGAAGCTTTCTTT.

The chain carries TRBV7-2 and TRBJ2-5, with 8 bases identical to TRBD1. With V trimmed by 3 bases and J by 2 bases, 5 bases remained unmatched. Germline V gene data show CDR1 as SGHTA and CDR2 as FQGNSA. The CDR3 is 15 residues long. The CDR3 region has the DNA TGTGCCAGCAGCTTGACAGGGGCCGGACAAGAGACCCAGTACTTC. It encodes CASSLTGAGQETQYF.

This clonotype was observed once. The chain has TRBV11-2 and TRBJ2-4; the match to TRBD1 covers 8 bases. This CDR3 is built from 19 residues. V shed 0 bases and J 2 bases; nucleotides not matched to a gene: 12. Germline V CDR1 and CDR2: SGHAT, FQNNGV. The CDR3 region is CASSLDRPGGLRTKNIQYF. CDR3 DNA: TGTGCCAGCAGCTTAGATCGCCCAGGGGGCTTGCGAACCAAAAACATTCAGTACTTC. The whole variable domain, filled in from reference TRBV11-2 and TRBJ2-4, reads EAGVAQSPRYKIIEKRQSVAFWCNPISGHATLYWYQQILGQGPKLLIQFQNNGVVDDSQLPKDRFSAERLKGVDSTLKIQPAKLEDSAVYLCASSLDRPGGLRTKNIQYFGAGTRLSVL.

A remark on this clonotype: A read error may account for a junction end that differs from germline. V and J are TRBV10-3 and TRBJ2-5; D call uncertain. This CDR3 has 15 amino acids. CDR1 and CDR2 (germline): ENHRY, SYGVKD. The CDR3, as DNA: TGTACCATCAGTGCAGTGGCACTAACAGAAGAGACCCAGTACTTC. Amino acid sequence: CTISAVALTEETQYF.

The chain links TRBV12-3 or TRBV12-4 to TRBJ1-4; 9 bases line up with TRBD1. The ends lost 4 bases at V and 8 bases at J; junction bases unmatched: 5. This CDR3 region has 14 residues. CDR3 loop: CASSWGQGNEKLFF. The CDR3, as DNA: TGTGCCAGCAGTTGGGGACAGGGCAACGAAAAACTGTTTTTT.

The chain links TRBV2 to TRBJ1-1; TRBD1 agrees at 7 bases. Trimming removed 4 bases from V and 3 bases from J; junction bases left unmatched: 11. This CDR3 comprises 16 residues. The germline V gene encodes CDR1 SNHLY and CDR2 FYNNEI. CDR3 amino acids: CASSVVRGRSDTEAFF. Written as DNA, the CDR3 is TGTGCCAGCAGTGTGGTGAGGGGGCGTTCGGACACTGAAGCTTTCTTT.

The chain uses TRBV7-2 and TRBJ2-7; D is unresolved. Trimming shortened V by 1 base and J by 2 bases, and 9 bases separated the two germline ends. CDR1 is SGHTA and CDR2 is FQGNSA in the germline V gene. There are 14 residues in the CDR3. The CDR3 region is CASSLEPVPYEQYF. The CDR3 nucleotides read TGTGCCAGCAGCTTAGAGCCCGTACCCTACGAGCAGTACTTC.

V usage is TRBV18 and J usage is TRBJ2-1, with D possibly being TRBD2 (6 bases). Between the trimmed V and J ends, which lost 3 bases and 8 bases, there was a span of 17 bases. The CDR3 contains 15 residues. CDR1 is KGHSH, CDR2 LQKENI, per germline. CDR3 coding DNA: TGTGCCAGCTCACCCCCAATGCGGGGCAGGGATGAGCAGTTCTTC. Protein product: CASSPPMRGRDEQFF.

The CDR3 protein is CASSQCQAYNEQFF. The DNA of the CDR3 is TGTGCCAGCAGCCAATGCCAGGCCTACAATGAGCAGTTCTTC. The V and J genes are TRBV3-1 and TRBJ2-1; D not resolved. V was clipped by 2 bases and J by 2 bases, with 7 bases between them. The CDR3 loop spans 14 amino acids. Germline CDR1 reads LGHDT; CDR2 reads YNNKEL (reference sequence).

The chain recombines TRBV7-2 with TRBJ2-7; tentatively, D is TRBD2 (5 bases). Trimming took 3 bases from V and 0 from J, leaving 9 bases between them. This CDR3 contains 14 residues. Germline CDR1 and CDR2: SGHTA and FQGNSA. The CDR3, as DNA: TGTGCCAGCAGCTTGGGAGTACACTCCTACGAGCAGTACTTC. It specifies CASSLGVHSYEQYF. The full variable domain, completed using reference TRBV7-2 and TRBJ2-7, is GAGVSQSPSNKVTEKGKDVELRCDPISGHTALYWYRQSLGQGLEFLIYFQGNSAPDKSGLPSDRFSAERTGGSVSTLTIQRTQQEDSAVYLCASSLGVHSYEQYFGPGTRLTVT.

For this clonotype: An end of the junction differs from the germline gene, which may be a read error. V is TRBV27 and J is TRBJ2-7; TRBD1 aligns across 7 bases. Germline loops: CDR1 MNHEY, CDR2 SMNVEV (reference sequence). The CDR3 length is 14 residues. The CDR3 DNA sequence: TGTGCCAGCAGTTCTCTTACAGGGGATTACGGGCAGTACTTC. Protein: CASSSLTGDYGQYF.

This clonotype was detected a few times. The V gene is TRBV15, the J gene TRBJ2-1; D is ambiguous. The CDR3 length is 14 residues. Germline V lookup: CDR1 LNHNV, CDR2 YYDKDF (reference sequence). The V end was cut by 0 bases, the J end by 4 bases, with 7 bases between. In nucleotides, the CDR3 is TGTGCCACCAGCAGAGAGAACTTTTACAATGAGCAGTTCTTC. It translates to CATSRENFYNEQFF.